Below, 19 T cell receptor beta chains from the same sample are listed, as sequenced in a study of blood T cell repertoires in COVID-19. Repertoires were generated with immunoSEQ multiplex PCR, while TCRdb's copy carries only in-frame clones and drops some. The top ten clones hold around 5.8% of a sample with some 300,000 clones, just under 90% of them seen once. The sequencing sample was made of peripheral blood. The receptor set was obtained from a woman in her 50s with COVID-19, enrolled during active disease.

The rearrangement links TRBV21-1 to TRBJ1-2; the table's D call, TRBD1, has no DNA check behind it. TRBV21-1 is marked as a pseudogene. This CDR3 region has 14 residues. In DNA, the CDR3 is TGTGCCAGCAGCAAAGGACAGCTACACTATGGCTACACCTTC. This sequence encodes CASSKGQLHYGYTF.

The chain combines TRBV10-3 with TRBJ2-3, with D perhaps matching TRBD2 (6 bases). Germline V gives CDR1 ENHRY, CDR2 SYGVKD. Trimming left V 3 bases short and J 2 bases short, with 18 bases between. The CDR3 loop spans 17 amino acids. CDR3 sequence (DNA): TGTGCCATCAGTGATTATGGCGCTAGCGCCCCCACAGATACGCAGTATTTT. It translates to CAISDYGASAPTDTQYF.

DNA of the CDR3: TGTGCCAGCAGCTTAGCCGGGACAGCAGCTAACTATGGCTACACCTTC. Protein sequence: CASSLAGTAANYGYTF. The rearrangement links TRBV7-9 to TRBJ1-2; 7 bases are a match to TRBD1. This CDR3 is 16 amino acids long. Germline CDR1 reads SEHNR; CDR2 reads FQNEAQ (reference sequence). J lost 0 bases, V lost 0 bases, and 4 bases had no gene match.

The rearrangement joins TRBV3-1 (or the pseudogene TRBV3-2) to TRBJ2-7; 7 nucleotides align to TRBD2. The CDR3 is 15 amino acids. Germline CDR1 and CDR2: LGHDT and YNNKEL (reference sequence). Germline trimming cut 0 bases from V and 3 bases from J; bases unmatched to any gene: 5. The CDR3 region is CASSQEGGVSYEQYF. The CDR3 coding sequence is TGTGCCAGCAGCCAAGAGGGGGGGGTTAGCTACGAGCAGTACTTC.

The V and J genes are TRBV18 and TRBJ1-5, with D perhaps TRBD1 (6 bases). Germline V CDR1 and CDR2: KGHSH, LQKENI. V lost 6 bases, J lost 6 bases, and 12 bases lay in between. CDR3 length equals 13 residues. The CDR3 region is CASSPGQTQPQHF. CDR3 in DNA: TGTGCCAGCTCGCCGGGACAAACTCAGCCCCAGCATTTT.

The gene calls are TRBV18 and TRBJ2-7; D call uncertain. The CDR3 runs 12 residues. Germline lookup yields CDR1 KGHSH and CDR2 LQKENI. V was pared by 3 bases and J by 4 bases, with 7 bases between. CDR3 protein: CASSPNLYEQYF. CDR3 nucleotides: TGTGCCAGCTCACCGAACCTATACGAGCAGTACTTC. Together with reference TRBV18 and TRBJ2-7, the CDR3 gives the full variable domain: NAGVMQNPRHLVRRRGQEARLRCSPMKGHSHVYWYRQLPEEGLKFMVYLQKENIIDESGMPKERFSAEFPKEGPSILRIQQVVRGDSAAYFCASSPNLYEQYFGPGTRLTVT.

The V call is TRBV29-1, the J call TRBJ2-4; a weak D match, TRBD1 (6 bases). Germline assignment: CDR1 SQVTM and CDR2 ANQGSEA. This CDR3 region has 14 residues. Trimming took 7 bases from V and 0 from J, leaving 13 bases between them. The CDR3 DNA reads as TGCAGCGCACTGACAGGACTAGCCAAAAACATTCAGTACTTC. Amino acid sequence: CSALTGLAKNIQYF.

The genes are TRBV3-1 (or the pseudogene TRBV3-2) and TRBJ1-1, with 9 bases lining up with TRBD1. Germline lookup yields CDR1 LGHDT and CDR2 YNNKEL (reference sequence). Trimming took 4 bases from V and 7 from J; bases not matched to a gene: 7. The CDR3 contains 14 residues. The DNA for the CDR3 is TGTGCCAGCAGCCTGGGGACAGGGTGGGGTGAAGCTTTCTTT. It is translated as CASSLGTGWGEAFF.

V gene TRBV29-1 combines with J gene TRBJ2-3, with TRBD2 matching 9 bases. Germline V gives CDR1 SQVTM, CDR2 ANQGSEA. Unmatched junction bases numbered 6, after V lost 5 bases and J lost 9 bases. The CDR3 covers 12 residues. The CDR3 DNA sequence: TGCAGCGTTTTAGCGGGAGAACAAACGCAGTATTTT. Its translation: CSVLAGEQTQYF.

On this clone: Its ends do not fully match the called genes, so a read error is possible. The chain couples TRBV28 to TRBJ1-5; perhaps TRBD1 as D (5 bases). Germline V CDR1 and CDR2: MDHEN, SYDVKM. CDR3 length: 15 residues. DNA of the CDR3: TGTGCCAGCACTTTAGGGGCAGGGAATAATCAGCCCCAGCATTTT. The encoded protein is CASTLGAGNNQPQHF.

The chain links TRBV7-9 to TRBJ1-5; 10 positions match TRBD1. The germline V gene encodes CDR1 SEHNR and CDR2 FQNEAQ (reference sequence). The CDR3 is 16 amino acids. V lost 5 bases, J lost 1 base, and 5 bases stayed unmatched. The CDR3 is CASSRGQGVSNQPQHF. The CDR3 DNA is TGTGCCAGCAGCAGAGGACAGGGGGTAAGCAATCAGCCCCAGCATTTT. The variable domain in full, with the rest retrieved from reference TRBV7-9 and TRBJ1-5, is DTGVSQNPRHKITKRGQNVTFRCDPISEHNRLYWYRQTLGQGPEFLTYFQNEAQLEKSRLLSDRFSAERPKGSFSTLEIQRTEQGDSAMYLCASSRGQGVSNQPQHFGDGTRLSIL.

The chain carries TRBV30 and TRBJ2-3; TRBD2 is a possible D gene (6 bases). Germline CDR1 and CDR2: GTSNPN and SVGIG (reference sequence). This CDR3 has 14 amino acids. The V gene lost 4 bases and the J gene lost 2 bases, with 13 bases spanning the gap. CDR3 in DNA: TGTGCCTGGACCCTACAACTAGCCACAGATACGCAGTATTTT. Translating gives CAWTLQLATDTQYF.

The chain carries TRBV14 and TRBJ2-2, with 11 bases lining up with TRBD2. Losses at the gene ends were 4 bases for V and 7 bases for J; bases not matched to a gene: 14. From germline, CDR1 is SGHDN and CDR2 FVKESK. This CDR3 is built from 18 residues. DNA of the CDR3: TGTGCCAGCAGCCTTCTTGCACTAGCGGGAGAGCGGCTCGGGGAGCTGTTTTTT. It yields the protein CASSLLALAGERLGELFF. Full variable domain (rest looked up from reference TRBV14 and TRBJ2-2): EAGVTQFPSHSVIEKGQTVTLRCDPISGHDNLYWYRRVMGKEIKFLLHFVKESKQDESGMPNNRFLAERTGGTYSTLKVQPAELEDSGVYFCASSLLALAGERLGELFFGEGSRLTVL.

This sequence joins TRBV6-2 or TRBV6-3 and TRBJ1-2; D gene ambiguous. Germline-derived CDR1 and CDR2 are MNHEY and SVGEGT. V lost 1 base and J lost 4, with 10 bases in between. The CDR3 has 14 residues. The CDR3 DNA follows: TGTGCCAGCAGTTACTTTGGGTCGGGCTATGGCTACACCTTC. Translation gives CASSYFGSGYGYTF.

This chain joins TRBV18 and TRBJ2-1; 9 nucleotides line up with TRBD2. Trimming at V came to 0 bases and at J to 5 bases, leaving 8 bases not matched to a gene. Germline assignment: CDR1 KGHSH and CDR2 LQKENI. The CDR3 contains 17 residues. CDR3 DNA: TGTGCCAGCTCACCACCCGGAGCGGGAGGCAAAAACAATGAGCAGTTCTTC. This codes for CASSPPGAGGKNNEQFF.

The V call is TRBV19, the J call TRBJ1-1, with TRBD1 identical over 7 bases. The CDR3 has 14 amino acids. Germline CDR1 is LNHDA and CDR2 is SQIVND (reference sequence). The junction had 5 bases not matched to a gene; V was cut back by 3 bases and J by 4 bases. The CDR3 nucleotides are TGTGCCAGTAGTATGACAGGGCGGAGCACTGAAGCTTTCTTT. As protein: CASSMTGRSTEAFF.

The rearrangement links TRBV30 to TRBJ2-2, with TRBD2 matching over 7 bases. CDR1 GTSNPN and CDR2 SVGIG come from the germline V gene (reference sequence). The CDR3 runs 15 residues. The V gene end was trimmed by 5 bases and the J gene end by 6 bases; junction bases not matched to a gene: 12. This CDR3 reads CAWVGAGAGSGELFF. CDR3 in DNA: TGTGCCTGGGTTGGGGCGGGAGCGGGGTCCGGGGAGCTGTTTTTT.

The chain combines TRBV6-2 or TRBV6-3 with TRBJ2-2, with 9 bases matching TRBD2. Germline trimming cut 0 bases from V and 0 bases from J; bases unmatched to any gene: 11. In germline, CDR1 is MNHEY, CDR2 SVGEGT. CDR3 length: 20 amino acids. CDR3: CASSYSTSRREGPNTGELFF. The CDR3 bases are TGTGCCAGCAGTTACTCGACATCCCGGCGGGAGGGCCCGAACACCGGGGAGCTGTTTTTT.

There are many counts of this clone. The genes are TRBV3-1 (or the pseudogene TRBV3-2) and TRBJ2-7, with 9 bases matching TRBD1. The CDR3 consists of 13 residues. The germline CDR1 and CDR2 sequences are LGHDT and YNNKEL (reference sequence). J gave up 7 bases and V 4 bases, and 5 bases lay outside the gene matches. CDR3 residues: CASSPGTGYEQYF. In nucleotides, the CDR3 is TGTGCCAGCAGCCCCGGGACAGGGTATGAGCAGTACTTC.